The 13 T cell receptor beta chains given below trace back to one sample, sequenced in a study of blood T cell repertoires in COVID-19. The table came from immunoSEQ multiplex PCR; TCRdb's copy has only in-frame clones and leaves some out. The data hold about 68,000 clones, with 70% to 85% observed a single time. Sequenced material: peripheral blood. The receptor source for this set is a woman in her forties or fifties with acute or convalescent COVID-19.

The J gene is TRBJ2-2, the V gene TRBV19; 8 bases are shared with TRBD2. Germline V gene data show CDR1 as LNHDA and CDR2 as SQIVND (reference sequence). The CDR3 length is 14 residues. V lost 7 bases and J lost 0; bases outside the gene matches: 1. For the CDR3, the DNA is TGTGCCAGTAATAGCGGGGCGAACACCGGGGAGCTGTTTTTT. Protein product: CASNSGANTGELFF.

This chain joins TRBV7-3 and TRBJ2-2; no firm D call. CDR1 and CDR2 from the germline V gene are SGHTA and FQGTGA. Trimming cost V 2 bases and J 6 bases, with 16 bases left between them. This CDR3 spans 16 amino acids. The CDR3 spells CASSLVSSRSAGELFF. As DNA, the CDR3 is TGTGCCAGCAGCTTAGTGAGCTCTAGGTCGGCCGGGGAGCTGTTTTTT.

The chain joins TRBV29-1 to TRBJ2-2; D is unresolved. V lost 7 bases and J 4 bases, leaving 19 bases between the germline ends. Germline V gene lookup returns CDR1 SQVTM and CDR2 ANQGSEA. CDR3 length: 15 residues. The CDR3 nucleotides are TGCAGCGGCAGACTCGGCGCCGGCATCACCGGGGAGCTGTTTTTT. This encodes CSGRLGAGITGELFF.

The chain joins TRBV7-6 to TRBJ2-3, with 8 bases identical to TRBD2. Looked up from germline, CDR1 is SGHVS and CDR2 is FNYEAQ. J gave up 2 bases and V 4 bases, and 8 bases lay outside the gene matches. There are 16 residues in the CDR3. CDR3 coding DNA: TGTGCCAGCAGCTCACCAGCGGGGGTGCTCACAGATACGCAGTATTTT. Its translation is CASSSPAGVLTDTQYF.

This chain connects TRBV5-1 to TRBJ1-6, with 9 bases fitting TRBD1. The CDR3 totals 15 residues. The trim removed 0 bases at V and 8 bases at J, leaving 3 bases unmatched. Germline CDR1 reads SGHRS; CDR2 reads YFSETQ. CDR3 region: CASSLEGQGHSPLHF. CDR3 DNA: TGCGCCAGCAGCTTGGAGGGACAGGGCCATTCACCCCTCCACTTT. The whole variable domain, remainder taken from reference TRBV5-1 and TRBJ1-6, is KAGVTQTPRYLIKTRGQQVTLSCSPISGHRSVSWYQQTPGQGLQFLFEYFSETQRNKGNFPGRFSGRQFSNSRSEMNVSTLELGDSALYLCASSLEGQGHSPLHFGNGTRLTVT.

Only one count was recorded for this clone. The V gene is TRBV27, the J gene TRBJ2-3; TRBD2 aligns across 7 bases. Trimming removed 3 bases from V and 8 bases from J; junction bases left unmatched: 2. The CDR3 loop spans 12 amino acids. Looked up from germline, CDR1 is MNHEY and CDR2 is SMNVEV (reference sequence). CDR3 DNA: TGTGCCAGCAGTTTTGGGGGGGGTACGCAGTATTTT. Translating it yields CASSFGGGTQYF.

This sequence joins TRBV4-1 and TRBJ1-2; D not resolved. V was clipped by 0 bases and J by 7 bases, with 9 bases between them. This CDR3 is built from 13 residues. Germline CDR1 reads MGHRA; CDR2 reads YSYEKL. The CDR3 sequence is CASSQDEGSGYTF. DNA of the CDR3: TGCGCCAGCAGCCAAGACGAGGGTTCTGGCTACACCTTC.

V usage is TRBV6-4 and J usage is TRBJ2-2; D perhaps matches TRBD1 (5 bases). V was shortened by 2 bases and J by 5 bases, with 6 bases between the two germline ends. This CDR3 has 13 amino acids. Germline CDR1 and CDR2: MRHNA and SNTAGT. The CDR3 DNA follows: TGTGCCAGCAGTGACGACAGTACCGGGGAGCTGTTTTTT. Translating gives CASSDDSTGELFF.

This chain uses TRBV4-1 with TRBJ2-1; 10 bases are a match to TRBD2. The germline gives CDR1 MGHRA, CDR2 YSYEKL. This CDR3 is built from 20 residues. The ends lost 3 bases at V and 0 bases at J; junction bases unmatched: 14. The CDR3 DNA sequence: TGCGCCAGCAGCCACCTCCTAGCGGGGGCTTCCTCCAGCTCCTACAATGAGCAGTTCTTC. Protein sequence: CASSHLLAGASSSSYNEQFF.

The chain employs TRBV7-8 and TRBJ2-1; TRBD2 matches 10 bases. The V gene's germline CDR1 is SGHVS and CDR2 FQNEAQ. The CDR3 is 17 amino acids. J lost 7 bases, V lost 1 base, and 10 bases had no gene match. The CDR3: CASSLGLAGVDRNEQFF. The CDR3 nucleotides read TGTGCCAGCAGCTTAGGGCTAGCGGGAGTCGATAGGAATGAGCAGTTCTTC.

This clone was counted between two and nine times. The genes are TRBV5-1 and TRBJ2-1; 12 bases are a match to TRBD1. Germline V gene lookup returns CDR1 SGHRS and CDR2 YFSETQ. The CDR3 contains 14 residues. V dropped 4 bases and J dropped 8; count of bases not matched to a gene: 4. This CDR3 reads CASSRDRGRDEQFF. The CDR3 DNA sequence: TGCGCCAGCAGCCGGGACAGGGGGCGTGATGAGCAGTTCTTC.

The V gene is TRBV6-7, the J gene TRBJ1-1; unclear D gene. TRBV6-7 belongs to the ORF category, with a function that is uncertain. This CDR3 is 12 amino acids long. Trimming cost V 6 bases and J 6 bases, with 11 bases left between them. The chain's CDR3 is CASSRPGAEAFF. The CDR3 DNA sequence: TGTGCCAGCAGCCGCCCCGGGGCTGAAGCTTTCTTT.

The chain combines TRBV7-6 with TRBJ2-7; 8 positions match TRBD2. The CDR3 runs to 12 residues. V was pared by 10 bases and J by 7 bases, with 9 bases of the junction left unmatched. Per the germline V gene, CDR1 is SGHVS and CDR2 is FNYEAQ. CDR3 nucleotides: TGTGCCACCGACAATCCGGGAGGGGAGCAGTACTTC. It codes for CATDNPGGEQYF.